These 15 T cell receptor beta chains came from one sample sequenced in a study of vaccination effects on CD4 cells after COVID-19. No antigen has been identified for these receptors. Cultured cells yielded isolated CD4+ T cells after roughly 11 days. Sequencing used immunoSEQ multiplex PCR; TCRdb keeps in-frame clones, though not all of them. This sample yields about 72,000 clones, of which roughly three quarters are seen a single time; approximately 2% belongs to the top ten. This specimen consisted of CD4+ T cells from PBMCs cultured without peptide, obtained before COVID-19 vaccination. Source of these receptors: a human donor who received a COVID-19 vaccine.

J is TRBJ1-4 and V is TRBV4-3; D possibly corresponds to TRBD1 (5 bases). Germline V gene data show CDR1 as LGHNA and CDR2 as YSLEER. The CDR3 extends over 17 amino acids. With 1 base removed from V and 2 bases from J, the gap between germline ends came to 14 bases. The CDR3, as DNA: TGCGCCAGCAGCCAAGGATACCTCGGGGGTACTAATGAAAAACTGTTTTTT. This sequence encodes CASSQGYLGGTNEKLFF.

V and J are TRBV5-1 and TRBJ2-1; TRBD1 matches at 8 bases. Germline CDR1 SGHRS, CDR2 YFSETQ. V lost 4 bases to trimming and J lost 7 bases; unmatched junction nucleotides: 10. The CDR3 sequence is 15 residues long. CDR3 in amino acids: CASSRTGRELNEQFF. The CDR3 DNA reads as TGCGCCAGCAGCCGGACAGGGCGAGAGTTAAATGAGCAGTTCTTC.

The V and J genes are TRBV29-1 and TRBJ1-5, with D possibly matching TRBD1 (6 bases). Germline CDR1 is SQVTM and CDR2 is ANQGSEA. Trimming pared 5 bases from V and 4 bases from J, leaving 15 bases between. CDR3 size: 14 residues. The DNA of the CDR3 is TGCAGCGTTCTTACAGGGATCTCTAATCAGCCCCAGCATTTT. Amino acids: CSVLTGISNQPQHF.

This clone appeared once. The chain joins TRBV20-1 to TRBJ2-3, with 15 bases that match TRBD2. CDR1 DFQATT and CDR2 SNEGSKA come from the germline V gene (reference sequence). The CDR3 length is 15 residues. V shed 3 bases, J shed 6 bases, and the junction held 4 bases outside the gene matches. The CDR3 sequence: CSASLGLAGGDTQYF. The CDR3 bases are TGCAGTGCTAGTCTGGGACTAGCGGGGGGCGATACGCAGTATTTT.

The chain uses TRBV10-3 and TRBJ1-2; D not certain. This CDR3 has 11 residues. Germline values: CDR1 ENHRY, CDR2 SYGVKD. The V end was cut by 3 bases, the J end by 3 bases, with 2 bases between. This chain's CDR3 is CAISDDYGYTF. Written as DNA, the CDR3 is TGTGCCATCAGTGATGACTATGGCTACACCTTC.

The sample holds one count of this clone. The rearrangement joins TRBV28 to TRBJ1-1; a possible D gene is TRBD1 (6 bases). The V gene's germline CDR1 is MDHEN and CDR2 SYDVKM. Trimming removed 5 bases at V and 0 bases at J, with 16 bases between. This CDR3 comprises 16 residues. The CDR3 region is CASSPRSWDMNTEAFF. CDR3 DNA: TGTGCCAGCAGTCCCCGGAGTTGGGACATGAACACTGAAGCTTTCTTT.

There are a few counts of this clone. The CDR3 spells CASSPRYQETQYF. CDR3 nucleotides: TGTGCCAGCAGTCCCCGGTACCAAGAGACCCAGTACTTC. The chain is built from TRBV27 and TRBJ2-5; D is unclear. Trimming stripped 5 bases from V and 0 bases from J, with 7 bases between. Germline V CDR1 and CDR2: MNHEY, SMNVEV (reference sequence). The CDR3 loop spans 13 amino acids.

The V and J genes are TRBV5-1 and TRBJ1-3, with D perhaps TRBD1 (5 bases). V lost 1 base and J 7 bases, leaving 12 bases between the germline ends. Per the germline V gene, CDR1 is SGHRS and CDR2 is YFSETQ. The CDR3 length is 14 residues. The CDR3 DNA sequence: TGCGCCAGCAGCTTGTACGGACAAGGGAACACCATATATTTT. This gives the protein CASSLYGQGNTIYF.

CDR3 DNA: TGTGCCTGGAGTGTAATGGGGTCGGGTGGCTACACCTTC. This gives the protein CAWSVMGSGGYTF. The chain recombines TRBV30 with TRBJ1-2, with D hard to call. Between the trimmed V and J ends, which lost 0 bases and 7 bases, there was a span of 12 bases. Germline V CDR1 and CDR2: GTSNPN, SVGIG (reference sequence). This CDR3 comprises 13 residues.

This clone is a singleton in its sample. This chain links TRBV5-5 with TRBJ1-4; D may be TRBD1 (6 bases). The V gene's germline CDR1 is SGHKS and CDR2 YYEKEE (reference sequence). V was pared by 1 base and J by 4 bases, with 14 bases between. The CDR3 has 16 residues. For the CDR3, the DNA is TGTGCCAGCAGCTTGTTTCAGGGGCGTAATAATGAAAAACTGTTTTTT. It is translated as CASSLFQGRNNEKLFF.

The chain carries TRBV29-1 and TRBJ2-5; D is possibly TRBD2 (7 bases). The CDR3 runs 12 residues. Germline-derived CDR1 and CDR2 are SQVTM and ANQGSEA. V lost 5 bases, J lost 4 bases, and 11 bases lay in between. The CDR3 protein is CSVQGRGETQYF. DNA of the CDR3: TGCAGCGTTCAGGGGAGGGGAGAGACCCAGTACTTC.

J is TRBJ2-3 and V is TRBV9; TRBD2 agrees at 7 bases. The CDR3 runs to 15 residues. J gave up 5 bases and V 4 bases, and 10 bases lay outside the gene matches. Per the germline V gene, CDR1 is SGDLS and CDR2 is YYNGEE. The CDR3 region is CASSTGTIRGDTQYF. The CDR3 DNA sequence: TGTGCCAGCAGCACTGGGACTATTAGAGGAGATACGCAGTATTTT. Full variable domain (remainder filled in from reference TRBV9 and TRBJ2-3): DSGVTQTPKHLITATGQRVTLRCSPRSGDLSVYWYQQSLDQGLQFLIQYYNGEERAKGNILERFSAQQFPDLHSELNLSSLELGDSALYFCASSTGTIRGDTQYFGPGTRLTVL.

The V call is TRBV30, the J call TRBJ1-3; D ambiguous. Germline V lookup: CDR1 GTSNPN, CDR2 SVGIG (reference sequence). This CDR3 region has 12 residues. V lost 7 bases to trimming and J lost 0 bases, with 7 bases between them. CDR3 sequence: CASQSSGNTIYF. CDR3 nucleotide sequence: TGTGCCTCGCAGAGCTCTGGAAACACCATATATTTT. The full variable domain, its missing parts supplied by reference TRBV30 and TRBJ1-3, is SQTIHQWPATLVQPVGSPLSLECTVEGTSNPNLYWYRQAAGRGLQLLFYSVGIGQISSEVPQNLSASRPQDRQFILSSKKLLLSDSGFYLCASQSSGNTIYFGEGSWLTVV.

This chain uses TRBV6-4 with TRBJ2-2, with TRBD1 matching 7 bases. The CDR3 length is 16 residues. V was clipped by 5 bases and J by 1 base; unmatched bases: 7. CDR1 and CDR2 (germline): MRHNA, SNTAGT. This CDR3 is CASSKKGQRNTGELFF. CDR3 DNA sequence: TGTGCCAGCAGTAAGAAGGGACAGAGGAACACCGGGGAGCTGTTTTTT.

The CDR3 DNA follows: TGTGCCAGCAGTTTAATTGGCGGCGGGCTAGCCAAAAACATTCAGTACTTC. Protein sequence: CASSLIGGGLAKNIQYF. This chain uses TRBV27 with TRBJ2-4; tentative D call: TRBD2 (5 bases). Germline V gives CDR1 MNHEY, CDR2 SMNVEV (reference sequence). CDR3 size: 17 residues. V gave up 2 bases and J gave up 0 bases, with 14 bases separating them.